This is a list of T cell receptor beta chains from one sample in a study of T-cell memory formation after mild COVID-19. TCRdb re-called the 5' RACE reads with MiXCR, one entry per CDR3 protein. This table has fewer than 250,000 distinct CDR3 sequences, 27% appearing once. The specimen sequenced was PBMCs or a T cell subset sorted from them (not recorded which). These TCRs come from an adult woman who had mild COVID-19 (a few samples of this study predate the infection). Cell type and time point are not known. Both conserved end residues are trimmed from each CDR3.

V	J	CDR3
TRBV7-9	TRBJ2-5	ASSSYGTEETQY
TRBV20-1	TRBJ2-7	SATTELYEQY
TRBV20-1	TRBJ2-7	SAYSGLSYEQY
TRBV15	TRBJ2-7	ATRLSPSYEQY
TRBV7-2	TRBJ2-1	ASSLLIYNEQF
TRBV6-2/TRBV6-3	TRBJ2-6	ASSYSDVLT
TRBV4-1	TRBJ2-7	ASSQSPTGGIYEQY
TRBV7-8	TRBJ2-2	ASLALASGELF
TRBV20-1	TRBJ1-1	SAISYRDEAF
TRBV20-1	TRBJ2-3	SANRRTPSTDTQY
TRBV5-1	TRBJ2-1	ASTEAGGLYTEQF
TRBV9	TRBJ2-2	ASSVKGGLAGLTGELF
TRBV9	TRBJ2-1	ASSLGPGDNEQF
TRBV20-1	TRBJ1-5	SAIPTSNQPQH
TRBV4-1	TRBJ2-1	ASSQGPLGRGNSARVNEQF
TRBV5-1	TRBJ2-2	ASSLVTRNTGELF
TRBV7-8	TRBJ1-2	ASSLTRLPDRGRLSSNYGYT
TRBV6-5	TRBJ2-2	ASSSSWANTGELF